The T cell receptor beta chain under discussion was sequenced for a study of T cells in Graves' hyperthyroidism and ophthalmopathy. This clonotype came up many times. RNA transcripts gave rise to amplified TCR beta CDR3 regions. Initially, a first-round RT-PCR of the TCR CDR3 employed the HTBI primer set. TCRdb reprocessed the multiplex PCR reads with MiXCR, giving one entry per CDR3 protein. Here the sample spans a few hundred thousand distinct CDR3 sequences, roughly 13% being singletons. Germline-derived CDR1 and CDR2 are MNHEY and SMNVEV (reference sequence). The CDR3 is 16 amino acids. V lost 5 bases and J lost 4, with 20 bases in between. The patients, who ranged from 18 to 65 in age, presented with newly diagnosed hyperthyroidism lasting under 2 months. Each diagnosis drew on symptoms, thyroxine, TRAb, thyroid ultrasound and orbital computed tomography findings.

The TCR was taken from a woman aged 18-29 years with Graves' hyperthyroidism. Material for sequencing was blood. This chain connects TRBV27 to TRBJ1-1; D remains unclear. Written as DNA, the CDR3 is TGTGCCAGCAGTCGGCAGCCGGTGGAGGGAAGCACTGAAGCTTTCTTT. Translating it yields CASSRQPVEGSTEAFF.